This T cell receptor beta chain was captured by sequencing in a study of shared clonotypes between healthy human individuals. Method: immunoSEQ multiplex PCR; TCRdb's copy keeps in-frame clones and lacks some. The table lists around 510,000 clones, 70% to 80% of them singletons. The V end was cut by 3 bases, the J end by 8 bases, with 13 bases between. This CDR3 is built from 13 residues. Germline V lookup: CDR1 SNHLY, CDR2 FYNNEI. Sequenced sample: PBMCs. The V call is TRBV2, the J call TRBJ1-2; the D is unclear. The sequence was obtained from a woman aged 40 to 55 in good health. Some clones in this sample may be carry-over from other donors' samples. Written as DNA, the CDR3 is TGTGCCAGCAGTGAGCGGCAACCGGGGGGCTACACCTTC. Encoded protein: CASSERQPGGYTF.